The table lists the clone carrying this T cell receptor (beta chain) with many counts. TCRdb re-called the PCR reads through MiXCR. The data show under 95,000 clones, roughly 12% seen once. The source of the sample is a study of metastatic and nonmetastatic thyroid tumors. V was clipped by 6 bases and J by 5 bases; unmatched bases: 9. This CDR3 is built from 14 residues. No treatment had been given to any patient before thyroid surgery. The genes are TRBV12-3 or TRBV12-4 and TRBJ2-7; TRBD1 matches at 8 bases. This sequence originates from a female donor with papillary thyroid cancer or a benign thyroid nodule (not recorded which). Some clones in this sample may be carry-over from other donors' samples. Sequenced sample: blood. The CDR3 region is CASRGPGTGHEQYF. DNA for the CDR3: TGTGCCAGCAGGGGACCCGGGACAGGCCACGAGCAGTACTTC.